One sample yielded the 30 T cell receptor beta chains listed below, sequenced in a study of shared clonotypes between healthy human individuals. Repertoires were generated with immunoSEQ multiplex PCR, while TCRdb's copy carries only in-frame clones and drops some. The sample lists hundreds of thousands of clones; about 91% were seen once. Selected positively for CCR7 and CD45RO-negative, naive CD8 cells excluded terminally differentiated effector memory CD45RA+ cells. Sequenced: naive CD8+ T cells sorted from blood. These TCRs come from a man aged 25-45 years in good health.

CDR3 amino acids: CASSQSGTAYSEQYF. Written as DNA, the CDR3 is TGCGCCAGCAGCCAATCTGGGACAGCTTACTCCGAGCAGTACTTC. The chain links TRBV4-1 to TRBJ2-7, with 7 nucleotides matching TRBD1. With 2 bases clipped from V and 6 bases from J, the junction kept 10 bases outside the gene matches. CDR1 is MGHRA, CDR2 YSYEKL, per germline. CDR3 length: 15 residues.

The rearrangement joins TRBV28 to TRBJ2-7; D gene uncertain. The CDR3 is 17 amino acids. Germline V gene sequence: CDR1 MDHEN, CDR2 SYDVKM. V was clipped by 3 bases and J by 0 bases, with 18 bases between them. DNA of the CDR3: TGTGCCAGCAGTTTTGGGGTTCGAACGTACAGCTCCTACGAGCAGTACTTC. Its translation is CASSFGVRTYSSYEQYF.

The chain links TRBV10-3 to TRBJ2-6; maybe TRBD2 (5 bases). The CDR3 covers 14 residues. Germline CDR1 reads ENHRY; CDR2 reads SYGVKD. V was shortened by 8 bases and J by 2 bases, with 10 bases between the two germline ends. The CDR3, as DNA: TGTGCCATCTCCCCGGGGACTGGGGCCAACGTCCTGACTTTC. This codes for CAISPGTGANVLTF.

This clone appeared once. The V call is TRBV27, the J call TRBJ1-6; the D gene is possibly TRBD1 (6 bases). The CDR3 covers 13 residues. V gave up 3 bases and J gave up 10 bases, with 10 bases separating them. Germline CDR1 and CDR2: MNHEY and SMNVEV (reference sequence). CDR3 protein: CASSFGGHSPLHF. The CDR3 nucleotides are TGTGCCAGCAGTTTCGGGGGGCACTCACCCCTCCACTTT.

This chain uses TRBV4-3 with TRBJ2-1, with D perhaps matching TRBD2 (6 bases). V was cut by 2 bases and J by 9 bases, with 26 bases left in between. The CDR3 contains 18 residues. The germline CDR1 and CDR2 sequences are LGHNA and YSLEER. CDR3 residues: CASSQLPFFGTARREQFF. In DNA form, the CDR3 reads TGCGCCAGCAGCCAATTACCCTTCTTCGGGACTGCCCGGCGTGAGCAGTTCTTC.

This clone appeared once. The V gene is TRBV27, the J gene TRBJ2-7, with D possibly TRBD2 on 6 matching bases. Trimming shortened V by 2 bases and J by 5 bases, and 19 bases separated the two germline ends. CDR1 is MNHEY, CDR2 SMNVEV, per germline (reference sequence). This CDR3 contains 16 residues. As DNA, the CDR3 is TGTGCCAGCAGTTTAAATGGGGCGGGACCCCCCGACGAGCAGTACTTC. The encoded protein is CASSLNGAGPPDEQYF.

This clone was recorded only once. V gene TRBV14 combines with J gene TRBJ1-2, with 8 bases lining up with TRBD1. Germline CDR1 SGHDN, CDR2 FVKESK. The CDR3 is 15 residues long. J lost 4 bases, V lost 0 bases, and 4 bases had no gene match. The chain's CDR3 is CASSQERQGTYGYTF. The CDR3 DNA is TGTGCCAGCAGCCAAGAGCGACAGGGGACCTATGGCTACACCTTC.

V usage is TRBV15 and J usage is TRBJ1-5; D gene unclear. Per germline, CDR1 LNHNV and CDR2 YYDKDF (reference sequence). The CDR3 has 14 residues. V was trimmed by 4 bases and J by 2 bases, leaving 9 bases between them. CDR3 sequence reads: CATSIRWGNQPQHF. The CDR3 bases are TGTGCCACCAGCATTAGATGGGGCAATCAGCCCCAGCATTTT.

The chain is built from TRBV15 and TRBJ2-2; TRBD1 might be the D (6 bases). V gave up 1 base and J gave up 3 bases, with 15 bases separating them. The CDR3 is 17 amino acids. Germline-derived CDR1 and CDR2 are LNHNV and YYDKDF (reference sequence). The CDR3 region is CATSRGSQGQDTGELFF. The CDR3 nucleotides read TGTGCCACCAGCAGAGGGAGCCAGGGGCAGGACACCGGGGAGCTGTTTTTT. The whole variable domain, remainder taken from reference TRBV15 and TRBJ2-2, is DAMVIQNPRYQVTQFGKPVTLSCSQTLNHNVMYWYQQKSSQAPKLLFHYYDKDFNNEADTPDNFQSRRPNTSFCFLDIRSPGLGDTAMYLCATSRGSQGQDTGELFFGEGSRLTVL.

The gene calls are TRBV6-5 and TRBJ1-2; 7 bases map to TRBD1. From germline, CDR1 is MNHEY and CDR2 SVGAGI. This CDR3 has 13 amino acids. V dropped 5 bases and J dropped 4; count of bases not matched to a gene: 4. The CDR3 region is CASSVDRIYGYTF. The DNA for the CDR3 is TGTGCCAGCAGTGTGGACAGGATCTATGGCTACACCTTC.

This sequence joins TRBV11-3 and TRBJ2-1; 11 nucleotides agree with TRBD2. There are 17 residues in the CDR3. Germline V lookup: CDR1 SGHNT, CDR2 YENEEA. V was pared by 0 bases and J by 5 bases, with 6 bases of the junction left unmatched. CDR3 sequence: CASSLETSGRDDNEQFF. The CDR3 DNA is TGTGCCAGCAGCTTAGAAACTAGCGGGAGAGACGACAATGAGCAGTTCTTC.

CDR3 bases: TGTGCCAGCAGTCGAGGGCAGACTCTCTACAATGAGCAGTTCTTC. Translating it yields CASSRGQTLYNEQFF. The chain is built from TRBV27 and TRBJ2-1; D possibly corresponds to TRBD2 (5 bases). The CDR3 has 15 residues. In germline, CDR1 is MNHEY, CDR2 SMNVEV (reference sequence). V was shortened by 5 bases and J by 3 bases, with 14 bases between the two germline ends.

The DNA of the CDR3 is TGCAGCGTTGACGGACTAGCGGGATACAATGAGCAGTTCTTC. Amino acids: CSVDGLAGYNEQFF. This chain connects TRBV29-1 to TRBJ2-1; the match to TRBD2 covers 12 bases. This CDR3 comprises 14 residues. Trimming at V came to 3 bases and at J to 4 bases, leaving 1 base not matched to a gene. Germline values: CDR1 SQVTM, CDR2 ANQGSEA.

The chain couples TRBV5-5 to TRBJ2-7, with 7 bases identical to TRBD1. V lost 3 bases and J lost 2; bases outside the gene matches: 5. The CDR3 is made up of 14 amino acids. Germline V CDR1 and CDR2: SGHKS, YYEKEE (reference sequence). The chain's CDR3 is CASSSPGTAYEQYF. The CDR3 DNA sequence: TGTGCCAGCAGCTCCCCCGGGACAGCCTACGAGCAGTACTTC.

Details on this clone: Distinct nucleotide sequences in the sample also encode this CDR3. CDR3 coding DNA: TGTGCCAGTAGTGGAGCCGTGAGCTCCTACGAGCAGTACTTC. Protein sequence: CASSGAVSSYEQYF. The rearrangement links TRBV19 to TRBJ2-7; D ambiguous. CDR1 and CDR2 (germline): LNHDA, SQIVND (reference sequence). V gave up 5 bases and J gave up 0 bases, with 11 bases separating them. The CDR3 extends over 14 amino acids.

This sequence joins TRBV4-1 and TRBJ2-7; 8 nucleotides align to TRBD1. V shed 1 base, J shed 4 bases, and the junction held 9 bases outside the gene matches. In germline, CDR1 is MGHRA, CDR2 YSYEKL. This CDR3 has 16 amino acids. The CDR3 coding sequence is TGCGCCAGCAGCCAAGTGCCGGGACAGGTAGAGTACGAGCAGTACTTC. This sequence encodes CASSQVPGQVEYEQYF.

This chain joins TRBV4-1 and TRBJ2-5, with TRBD2 matching 7 bases. Per germline, CDR1 MGHRA and CDR2 YSYEKL. The CDR3 runs to 15 residues. The V segment lost 0 bases and the J segment 2 bases; nucleotides outside the gene matches: 3. In nucleotides, the CDR3 is TGCGCCAGCAGCCAAGATGAGGGACTACAAGAGACCCAGTACTTC. This sequence encodes CASSQDEGLQETQYF.

The V call is TRBV7-9, the J call TRBJ2-7; D possibly matches TRBD1 or TRBD2 (7 bases each). Trimming took off 5 bases at V and 5 bases at J, with 19 bases between the two ends. Germline V CDR1 and CDR2: SEHNR, FQNEAQ (reference sequence). This CDR3 contains 15 residues. The CDR3: CASSQMGGGRDEQYF. Written as DNA, the CDR3 is TGTGCCAGCAGCCAAATGGGAGGGGGCAGGGACGAGCAGTACTTC.

The genes are TRBV10-2 and TRBJ2-2; a possible D gene is TRBD1 (6 bases). This CDR3 is built from 14 residues. Germline assignment: CDR1 WSHSY and CDR2 SAAADI. V lost 7 bases and J 6 bases, leaving 15 bases between the germline ends. The CDR3 protein is CASNTGLTAGELFF. The DNA of the CDR3 is TGCGCCAGCAATACAGGGTTGACGGCCGGGGAGCTGTTTTTT.

CDR3 amino acids: CASSLDVGYYEQYF. CDR3 DNA: TGTGCCAGCAGCCTTGACGTGGGCTACTACGAGCAGTACTTC. The chain carries TRBV27 and TRBJ2-7; D remains ambiguous. V was trimmed by 6 bases and J by 3 bases, leaving 15 bases between them. Germline values: CDR1 MNHEY, CDR2 SMNVEV (reference sequence). This CDR3 spans 14 amino acids.

The V call is TRBV19, the J call TRBJ2-1; 11 nucleotides line up with TRBD2. The CDR3 extends over 16 amino acids. With V trimmed by 3 bases and J by 6 bases, 7 bases remained unmatched. The V gene's germline CDR1 is LNHDA and CDR2 SQIVND (reference sequence). This chain's CDR3 is CASSMLAGGLANEQFF. The DNA for the CDR3 is TGTGCCAGTAGTATGCTAGCGGGAGGACTTGCCAATGAGCAGTTCTTC.

This clone was seen a handful of times. The chain recombines TRBV9 with TRBJ2-5, with 8 bases that match TRBD1. J lost 5 bases, V lost 4 bases, and 7 bases had no gene match. CDR3 length equals 14 residues. Germline lookup yields CDR1 SGDLS and CDR2 YYNGEE. The CDR3 protein is CASSQTTGAETQYF. The DNA for the CDR3 is TGTGCCAGCAGCCAGACGACAGGGGCCGAGACCCAGTACTTC. Full variable domain (rest looked up from reference TRBV9 and TRBJ2-5): DSGVTQTPKHLITATGQRVTLRCSPRSGDLSVYWYQQSLDQGLQFLIQYYNGEERAKGNILERFSAQQFPDLHSELNLSSLELGDSALYFCASSQTTGAETQYFGPGTRLLVL.

The gene calls are TRBV7-9 and TRBJ2-7, with 11 positions matching TRBD2. Looked up from germline, CDR1 is SEHNR and CDR2 is FQNEAQ (reference sequence). Trimming removed 1 base from V and 2 bases from J; junction bases left unmatched: 1. This CDR3 contains 15 residues. Written as DNA, the CDR3 is TGTGCCAGCAGCTTAGAACTAGCGGGAGCCTACGAGCAGTACTTC. It codes for CASSLELAGAYEQYF.

The J gene is TRBJ2-2, the V gene TRBV6-5, with TRBD2 as a possible D gene (6 bases). This CDR3 comprises 14 residues. Germline CDR1 MNHEY, CDR2 SVGAGI. Trimming removed 5 bases from V and 4 bases from J, with 11 bases in between. CDR3 DNA: TGTGCCAGCAGTACCGGGACTTTCACCGGGGAGCTGTTTTTT. It translates to CASSTGTFTGELFF.

V usage is TRBV15 and J usage is TRBJ2-3; 8 positions agree with TRBD2. Germline trimming cut 4 bases from V and 5 bases from J; bases unmatched to any gene: 11. Germline-derived CDR1 and CDR2 are LNHNV and YYDKDF (reference sequence). This CDR3 spans 16 amino acids. In DNA form, the CDR3 reads TGTGCCACCAGCACTCCAGAGCGGGAGATGGGAGATACGCAGTATTTT. Its protein product is CATSTPEREMGDTQYF.

The chain couples TRBV6-5 to TRBJ2-7; 8 bases fit TRBD1. This CDR3 is 13 amino acids long. V lost 2 bases, J lost 5 bases, and 2 bases stayed unmatched. The V gene's germline CDR1 is MNHEY and CDR2 SVGAGI. The DNA of the CDR3 is TGTGCCAGCAGTTACGGACAGGGCGACGAGCAGTACTTC. The encoded protein is CASSYGQGDEQYF.

For the CDR3, the DNA is TGTGCCAGCAGGACTGAGCCGGGTAACACAGATACGCAGTATTTT. This codes for CASRTEPGNTDTQYF. The genes are TRBV2 and TRBJ2-3; D gene uncertain. V was trimmed by 6 bases and J by 2 bases, leaving 15 bases between them. Germline CDR1 and CDR2: SNHLY and FYNNEI. The CDR3 spans 15 residues.

The gene calls are TRBV25-1 and TRBJ1-5, with 10 bases lining up with TRBD1. With V trimmed by 5 bases and J by 4 bases, 5 bases remained unmatched. Germline-derived CDR1 and CDR2 are MGHDK and SYGVNS. This CDR3 contains 15 residues. This CDR3 is CASSIRDRGNQPQHF. Written as DNA, the CDR3 is TGTGCCAGCAGTATTCGGGACAGGGGAAATCAGCCCCAGCATTTT.

This clone is a singleton in its sample. This chain connects TRBV4-1 to TRBJ2-1; possibly TRBD1 for D (6 bases). Germline loops: CDR1 MGHRA, CDR2 YSYEKL. The CDR3 spans 15 residues. V was trimmed by 4 bases and J by 3 bases, leaving 13 bases between them. The CDR3 DNA reads TGCGCCAGCAGCCTTCCGGGACATAACTACAATGAGCAGTTCTTC. Amino acids: CASSLPGHNYNEQFF.

This clone was recorded only once. This chain links TRBV13 with TRBJ2-7, with D unresolved. Germline loops: CDR1 PRHDT, CDR2 FYEKMQ (reference sequence). Trimming removed 1 base from V and 6 bases from J, with 13 bases in between. The CDR3 totals 14 residues. CDR3: CASSLVGRVSEQYF. In DNA, the CDR3 is TGTGCCAGCAGCTTAGTTGGACGTGTCAGCGAGCAGTACTTC. The full variable domain, completed using reference TRBV13 and TRBJ2-7, is AAGVIQSPRHLIKEKRETATLKCYPIPRHDTVYWYQQGPGQDPQFLISFYEKMQSDKGSIPDRFSAQQFSDYHSELNMSSLELGDSALYFCASSLVGRVSEQYFGPGTRLTVT.